The next 25 T cell receptor beta chains were all read from a single sample in a study of blood T cells in healthy people across ages. It was with a sample-barcoded 5' primer and a J-beta primer mix that a second PCR of roughly 7 to 12 cycles was run. Each CDR3 protein is one row after TCRdb ran MiXCR on the 5' RACE reads. Of some 320,000 distinct CDR3 sequences in the sample, roughly 29% were seen once. Sequenced sample: blood. Receptor source: a woman aged 65 to 85 in good health.

J is TRBJ1-2 and V is TRBV7-9; no clear D gene. The V end was cut by 1 base, the J end by 7 bases, with 16 bases between. There are 15 residues in the CDR3. Germline V gene data show CDR1 as SEHNR and CDR2 as FQNEAQ (reference sequence). In DNA form, the CDR3 reads TGTGCCAGCAGCTTAGAGGTCGCGGGGTCGCGTGGCTACACCTTC. Encoded protein: CASSLEVAGSRGYTF.

The chain employs TRBV5-1 and TRBJ2-7, with 11 bases lining up with TRBD1. The CDR3 spans 13 residues. V shed 3 bases and J 4 bases; nucleotides not matched to a gene: 0. Germline assignment: CDR1 SGHRS and CDR2 YFSETQ. This chain's CDR3 is CASSWDRGYEQYF. The CDR3 DNA is TGCGCCAGCAGCTGGGACAGGGGGTACGAGCAGTACTTC.

The chain joins TRBV9 to TRBJ1-6; TRBD1 agrees at 7 bases. Trimming removed 4 bases from V and 9 bases from J; junction bases left unmatched: 13. The length of the CDR3 is 16 residues. The germline gives CDR1 SGDLS, CDR2 YYNGEE. The CDR3 loop is CASSPEVTGNSSPLHF. As DNA, the CDR3 is TGTGCCAGCAGCCCCGAAGTGACAGGGAACAGTTCACCCCTCCACTTT.

Note on this clonotype: One junction end does not reproduce the germline sequence, and a read error may be involved. This chain links TRBV5-6 with TRBJ1-2; the D gene is possibly TRBD1 (5 bases). The CDR3 contains 12 residues. Germline V CDR1 and CDR2: SGHDT, YYEEEE. CDR3 residues: CAGSSGHYGYTF. For the CDR3, the DNA is TGTGCCGGCAGCTCGGGGCACTATGGCTACACCTTC.

Remarks on this clonotype: Given a much more abundant clone one base away, this may be a read error. The CDR3 carries no conserved terminal phenylalanine or tryptophan, so it likely arises from a read error. This chain uses TRBV20-1 with TRBJ1-1; the match to TRBD1 covers 8 bases. Unmatched junction bases numbered 7, after V lost 6 bases and J lost 1 base. The CDR3 is 14 amino acids. CDR1 is DFQATT, CDR2 SNEGSKA, per germline (reference sequence). The CDR3 region is CSAAPDRGNTEAFL. Written as DNA, the CDR3 is TGCAGTGCCGCCCCCGACAGGGGGAACACTGAAGCTTTCTTA.

The sample holds a few counts of this clonotype. The rearrangement uses TRBV27 and TRBJ2-5, with D possibly TRBD1 on 7 matching bases. Trimming removed 5 bases from V and 4 bases from J, with 11 bases in between. This CDR3 has 13 residues. The V gene's germline CDR1 is MNHEY and CDR2 SMNVEV (reference sequence). Written as DNA, the CDR3 is TGTGCCAGCAGTAACAGGGGAGGAGAGACCCAGTACTTC. Its translation: CASSNRGGETQYF.

The chain combines TRBV11-2 with TRBJ2-1, with D perhaps TRBD1 or TRBD2 (6 bases each). Trimming pared 4 bases from V and 15 bases from J, leaving 16 bases between. Germline CDR1 reads SGHAT; CDR2 reads FQNNGV. There are 12 residues in the CDR3. The DNA for the CDR3 is TGTGCCAGCAGCTCAAGACTAGGGGGTGCGTTCTTC. Translated, it gives CASSSRLGGAFF.

The sample holds a few counts of this clonotype. The rearrangement uses TRBV6-1 and TRBJ2-7, with D maybe TRBD2 (6 bases). Between the trimmed V and J ends, which lost 8 bases and 0 bases, there was a span of 8 bases. The CDR3 sequence is 12 residues long. Germline loops: CDR1 MNHNS, CDR2 SASEGT. CDR3 sequence: CASRRDSYEQYF. CDR3 coding DNA: TGTGCCAGCCGGCGGGACTCCTACGAGCAGTACTTC.

This clonotype was counted a few times. The chain uses TRBV12-5 and TRBJ1-5, with D unclear. This CDR3 has 14 residues. V lost 11 bases to trimming and J lost 5 bases, with 19 bases between them. Looked up from germline, CDR1 is LGHNT and CDR2 is FRNRAP. CDR3 DNA: TGTGCTGGATCTAGCGGGGTTGGGTATCAGCCCCAGCATTTT. It is translated as CAGSSGVGYQPQHF.

This clonotype has a handful of counts. This chain uses TRBV5-5 with TRBJ2-2, with a tentative D call TRBD2 (6 bases). Trimming pared 2 bases from V and 4 bases from J, leaving 9 bases between. CDR1 is SGHKS, CDR2 YYEKEE, per germline (reference sequence). This CDR3 region has 14 residues. Written as DNA, the CDR3 is TGTGCCAGCAGCTTCGGGACTGCCACCGGGGAGCTGTTTTTT. It translates to CASSFGTATGELFF.

The chain employs TRBV4-2 and TRBJ2-1; the match to TRBD2 covers 7 bases. The V gene's germline CDR1 is LGHNA and CDR2 YNFKEQ. The CDR3 totals 16 residues. J lost 4 bases, V lost 1 base, and 7 bases had no gene match. The CDR3 region is CASSQGDSGLYNEQFF. CDR3 nucleotide sequence: TGTGCCAGCAGCCAAGGTGATAGCGGGTTGTACAATGAGCAGTTCTTC.

In this sample, this clonotype turned up a few times. The CDR3 DNA follows: TGCAGCGTCCGAGTCCCCGGGGGCGAGCAGTACTTC. It specifies CSVRVPGGEQYF. V is TRBV29-1 and J is TRBJ2-7; D is possibly TRBD2 (6 bases). Per the germline V gene, CDR1 is SQVTM and CDR2 is ANQGSEA. V was clipped by 6 bases and J by 6 bases, with 15 bases between them. This CDR3 contains 12 residues.

This clonotype was recorded at least ten times. J is TRBJ2-1 and V is TRBV2; 9 bases map to TRBD2. Germline V gene data show CDR1 as SNHLY and CDR2 as FYNNEI. There are 14 residues in the CDR3. Trimming removed 8 bases from V and 0 bases from J; junction bases left unmatched: 2. This CDR3 reads CASGGRVSYNEQFF. The CDR3 region has the DNA TGTGCCAGCGGCGGGAGGGTCTCCTACAATGAGCAGTTCTTC.

This clonotype has just a few counts. The chain has TRBV6-6 and TRBJ2-7; 15 bases map to TRBD2. V trimming: 2 bases; J trimming: 1 base; junction bases outside the gene matches: 0. From germline, CDR1 is MNHNY and CDR2 SVGAGI (reference sequence). This CDR3 is 16 amino acids long. CDR3 coding DNA: TGTGCCAGCAGTTACGGGACTAGCGGGAGGTCCTACGAGCAGTACTTC. Translation: CASSYGTSGRSYEQYF.

The rearrangement uses TRBV29-1 and TRBJ2-7; TRBD2 matches at 8 bases. Germline V lookup: CDR1 SQVTM, CDR2 ANQGSEA. V was clipped by 7 bases and J by 4 bases; unmatched bases: 9. The CDR3 is made up of 13 amino acids. The CDR3 loop reads CSANSGDPYEQYF. In DNA form, the CDR3 reads TGCAGCGCCAATAGCGGGGACCCTTACGAGCAGTACTTC.

This clonotype came up a few times. This chain connects TRBV12-3 or TRBV12-4 to TRBJ2-7; D is perhaps TRBD1 (6 bases). The CDR3 runs to 14 residues. Deletions cut 5 bases from V and 3 bases from J, with 14 bases between. CDR3 region: CASSRTEYLYEQYF. As DNA, the CDR3 is TGTGCCAGCAGTCGGACAGAGTACCTCTACGAGCAGTACTTC.

The chain couples TRBV20-1 to TRBJ1-2, with TRBD1 identical over 7 bases. The CDR3 totals 12 residues. The junction had 3 bases not matched to a gene; V was cut back by 6 bases and J by 2 bases. Per germline, CDR1 DFQATT and CDR2 SNEGSKA (reference sequence). The CDR3 DNA reads TGCAGTGCGGAGGGACAGAACTATGGCTACACCTTC. Translating gives CSAEGQNYGYTF.

This clonotype was seen only a few times. J is TRBJ1-5 and V is TRBV12-3 or TRBV12-4; unclear D gene. Trimming left V 3 bases short and J 2 bases short, with 5 bases between. The CDR3 runs 13 residues. The CDR3 bases are TGTGCCAGCAGTTTTAAGGGCAATCAGCCCCAGCATTTT. It translates to CASSFKGNQPQHF.

The CDR3 sequence is CAVAGPTEAFF. CDR3 bases: TGTGCCGTCGCGGGGCCCACTGAAGCTTTCTTT. The V gene is TRBV12-3 or TRBV12-4, the J gene TRBJ1-1; D perhaps matches TRBD1 (5 bases). This CDR3 contains 11 residues. The ends were cut back, 11 bases at V and 4 bases at J, with 11 bases in the middle.

The chain has TRBV6-5 and TRBJ2-5; D possibly uses TRBD1 or TRBD2 (5 bases each). Gene TRBJ2-1 matches the end of the DNA better, so the J call may be wrong. Germline CDR1 reads MNHEY; CDR2 reads SVGAGI. The CDR3 loop spans 14 amino acids. The CDR3 DNA follows: TGTGCCAGCAGGACCGGGACCCATAAAAGCGCGCAGTTCTTC. Its protein is CASRTGTHKSAQFF.

The chain uses TRBV20-1 and TRBJ2-7; D not resolved. The CDR3 contains 15 residues. The ends were cut back, 3 bases at V and 2 bases at J, with 17 bases in the middle. CDR1 and CDR2 from the germline V gene are DFQATT and SNEGSKA (reference sequence). The CDR3 region has the DNA TGCAGTGCTAGCCCAACACGATCCCCGACCTACGAGCAGTACTTC. Translating it yields CSASPTRSPTYEQYF.

This clonotype has at least ten counts. The V gene is TRBV29-1, the J gene TRBJ2-2; TRBD1 is a possible D gene (5 bases). Germline V gene lookup returns CDR1 SQVTM and CDR2 ANQGSEA. The CDR3 sequence is 14 residues long. Trimming cost V 3 bases and J 2 bases, with 10 bases left between them. The DNA for the CDR3 is TGCAGCGTTGAGGGCAGGGCTAACACCGGGGAGCTGTTTTTT. Its protein product is CSVEGRANTGELFF.

Concerning this clonotype: It may be a read error: a sequence one base away is much more abundant. The chain recombines TRBV28 with TRBJ2-1; D not certain. The J call is doubtful: the DNA matches TRBJ2-7 better. The CDR3 sequence is 11 residues long. Germline CDR1 MDHEN, CDR2 SYDVKM. CDR3: CASSLFYEQYF. In DNA, the CDR3 is TGTGCCAGCAGTTTATTCTACGAGCAGTACTTC.

This chain links TRBV28 with TRBJ1-4; no clear D. V lost 3 bases and J 8 bases, leaving 10 bases between the germline ends. Germline assignment: CDR1 MDHEN and CDR2 SYDVKM. This CDR3 has 13 amino acids. Here the CDR3 reads CASSFQGLEKLFF. CDR3 DNA sequence: TGTGCCAGCAGTTTCCAAGGGCTAGAAAAACTGTTTTTT. Together with reference TRBV28 and TRBJ1-4, the CDR3 gives the full variable domain: DVKVTQSSRYLVKRTGEKVFLECVQDMDHENMFWYRQDPGLGLRLIYFSYDVKMKEKGDIPEGYSVSREKKERFSLILESASTNQTSMYLCASSFQGLEKLFFGSGTQLSVL.

The sample holds many counts of this clonotype. The CDR3 region is CSVVDPPRAFF. DNA of the CDR3: TGCAGCGTTGTGGACCCCCCTCGGGCTTTCTTT. The chain combines TRBV29-1 with TRBJ1-1; D is unclear. CDR3 length equals 11 residues. Germline V gene lookup returns CDR1 SQVTM and CDR2 ANQGSEA. V gave up 4 bases and J gave up 11 bases, with 14 bases separating them.